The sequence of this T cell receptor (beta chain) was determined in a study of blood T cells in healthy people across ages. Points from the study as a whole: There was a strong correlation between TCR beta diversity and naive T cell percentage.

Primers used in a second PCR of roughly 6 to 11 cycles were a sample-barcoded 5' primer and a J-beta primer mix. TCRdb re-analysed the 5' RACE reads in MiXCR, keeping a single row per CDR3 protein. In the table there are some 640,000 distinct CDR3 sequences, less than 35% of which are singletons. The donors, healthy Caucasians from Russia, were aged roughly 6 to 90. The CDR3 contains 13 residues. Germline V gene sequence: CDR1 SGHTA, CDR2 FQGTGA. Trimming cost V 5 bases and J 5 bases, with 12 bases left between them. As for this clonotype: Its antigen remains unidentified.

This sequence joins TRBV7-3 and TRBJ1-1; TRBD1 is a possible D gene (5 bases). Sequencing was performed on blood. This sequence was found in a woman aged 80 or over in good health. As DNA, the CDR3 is TGTGCCAGCAGCCACGGGACCGAAACTGAAGCTTTCTTT. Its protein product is CASSHGTETEAFF.